This T cell receptor (beta chain) was found in a study of cytomegalovirus exposure and HLA in healthy donors. Study outcomes and limitations: Cytomegalovirus association was assigned to about 150 TCR beta chains.

Amplification used 60 Vbeta primers and 13 Jbeta primers. Produced via immunoSEQ multiplex PCR; TCRdb's table is partial and in-frame only. The repertoire holds more than 90,000 clones, with less than 85% as singletons. Comment on this clone: The antigen is not known. Other DNA sequences of this sample code for an identical CDR3.

This CDR3 has 11 amino acids. Germline V gene data show CDR1 as SEHNR and CDR2 as FQNEAQ (reference sequence). Between the trimmed V and J ends, which lost 3 bases and 8 bases, there was a span of 7 bases. This clonotype was obtained from a man aged 50 or older in good health and CMV-seropositive. Input material: PBMCs. The chain is built from TRBV7-9 and TRBJ1-1, with a possible D match to TRBD1 (6 bases). The CDR3 nucleotides read TGTGCCAGCAGCTTGCAGGGGGAAGCTTTCTTT. Protein sequence: CASSLQGEAFF.